This T cell receptor beta chain was recovered during a study of monozygotic twins with inflammatory bowel disease. Total RNA amounting to roughly 3.5 ug went into each TCR library. TCRdb reprocessed the 5' RACE reads; each CDR3 protein has one entry and no DNA is given. This sample's clone table lists approximately 380,000 distinct CDR3 sequences. CDR3 size: 11 residues. CDR1 and CDR2 from the germline V gene are MNHEY and SVGAGI. The sequenced sample consisted of blood. The chain couples TRBV6-5 to TRBJ2-1; the D call from TCRdb, TRBD1, cannot be confirmed without DNA. The receptor's source is a human donor with ulcerative colitis or Crohn's disease, or a healthy co-twin of an affected twin (not recorded which). The CDR3 here is CASGWSHEQFF.